This T cell receptor beta chain was identified in a study of cytomegalovirus exposure and HLA in healthy donors. In the study overall: Unique TCRs from HLA-typed donors, 80 million to 100 million of them, were held in an early data release.

The CDR3 runs 16 residues. Deletions cut 0 bases from V and 2 bases from J, with 12 bases between. Germline-derived CDR1 and CDR2 are MGHRA and YSYEKL. 60 Vbeta and 13 Jbeta primers were used in PCR. Generated by immunoSEQ multiplex PCR, the TCRdb table keeps only in-frame clones and is missing some. The sample has about 160,000 clones; 68% are singletons. This rearrangement joins TRBV4-1 to TRBJ2-3; D gene uncertain. Sequencing was performed on PBMCs. The receptor was isolated from a woman between 35 and 50 years old in good health and CMV-seropositive. This chain's CDR3 is CASSQEVSRPTDTQYF. The CDR3 DNA follows: TGCGCCAGCAGCCAAGAAGTTAGCCGGCCCACAGATACGCAGTATTTT.